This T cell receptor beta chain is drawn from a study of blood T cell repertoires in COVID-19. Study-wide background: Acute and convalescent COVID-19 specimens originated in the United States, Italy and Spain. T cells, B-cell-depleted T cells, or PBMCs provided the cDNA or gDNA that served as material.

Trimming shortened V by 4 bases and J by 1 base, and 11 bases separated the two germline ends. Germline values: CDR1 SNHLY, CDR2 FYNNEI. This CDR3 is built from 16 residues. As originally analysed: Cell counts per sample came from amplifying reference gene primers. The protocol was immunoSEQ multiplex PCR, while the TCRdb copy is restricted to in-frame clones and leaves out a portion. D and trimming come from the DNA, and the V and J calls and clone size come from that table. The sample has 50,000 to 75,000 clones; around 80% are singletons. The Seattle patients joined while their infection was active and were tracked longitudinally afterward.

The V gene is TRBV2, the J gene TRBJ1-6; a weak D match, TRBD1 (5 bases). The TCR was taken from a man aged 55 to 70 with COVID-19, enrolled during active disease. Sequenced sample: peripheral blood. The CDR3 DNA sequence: TGTGCCAGCAGTGGGGGCCTTATTTCCTATAATTCACCCCTCCACTTT. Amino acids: CASSGGLISYNSPLHF.